This entry is about one T cell receptor (beta chain). What it binds is unknown. TCRdb reprocessed the RT-PCR reads with MiXCR, giving one entry per CDR3 protein. The repertoire holds 200,000 to 300,000 distinct CDR3 sequences, with 12% as singletons. These data belong to a study of response to subunit inactivated influenza vaccine. The study's findings and limits: Authors proposed each seasonal influenza vaccination draws in few new T cells.

The CDR3 has 15 amino acids. V was clipped by 1 base and J by 5 bases, with 11 bases between them. Germline assignment: CDR1 LGHNA and CDR2 YSLEER. Sequencing was performed on non-naive T cells sorted from PBMCs, taken 14 to 15 days before vaccination. The receptor's source is a man aged 50-59 years who received an inactivated influenza vaccine. The J gene is TRBJ2-2, the V gene TRBV4-3, with D unresolved. The DNA of the CDR3 is TGCGCCAGCAGCCAAGGCGCGCCAGCGACCGGGGAGCTGTTTTTT. This sequence encodes CASSQGAPATGELFF.